The present T cell receptor beta chain was sequenced within a study of cytomegalovirus exposure and HLA in healthy donors. Use of 60 Vbeta and 13 Jbeta primers characterized the PCR. TCRdb's table, derived via immunoSEQ multiplex PCR, lists solely in-frame clones and lacks some. The sample has some 180,000 clones; roughly 80% are singletons. Germline lookup yields CDR1 MNHEY and CDR2 SVGAGI. Trimming took off 5 bases at V and 5 bases at J, with 13 bases between the two ends. This CDR3 is built from 14 residues. This clone was counted once. The genes are TRBV6-5 and TRBJ2-4, with D possibly TRBD1 on 6 matching bases. What was sequenced was PBMCs. The TCR comes from a female donor in good health and CMV-seronegative. The CDR3, as DNA: TGTGCCAGCAGTCAACAGGGTCGCGAAAACATTCAGTACTTC. This gives the protein CASSQQGRENIQYF.